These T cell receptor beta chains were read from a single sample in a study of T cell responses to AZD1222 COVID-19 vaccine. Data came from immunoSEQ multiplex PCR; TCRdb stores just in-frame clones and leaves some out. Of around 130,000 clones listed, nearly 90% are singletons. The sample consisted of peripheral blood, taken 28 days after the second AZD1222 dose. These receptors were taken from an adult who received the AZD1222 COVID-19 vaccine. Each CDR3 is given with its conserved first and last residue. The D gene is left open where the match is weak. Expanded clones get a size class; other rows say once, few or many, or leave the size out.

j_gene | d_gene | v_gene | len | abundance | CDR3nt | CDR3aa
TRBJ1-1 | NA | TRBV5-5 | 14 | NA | TGTGCCAGCAGCTTACCCGGAGGCGACACTGAAGCTTTCTTT | CASSLPGGDTEAFF
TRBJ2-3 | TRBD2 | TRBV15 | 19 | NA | TGTGCCACCAGCAGTAGGGATCCTTCTGCGGGGGGTTGGGCAGATACGCAGTATTTT | CATSSRDPSAGGWADTQYF
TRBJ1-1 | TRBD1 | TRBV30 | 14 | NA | TGTGCCTGGAGTCTATCGACAGGGCAGACTGAAGCTTTCTTT | CAWSLSTGQTEAFF
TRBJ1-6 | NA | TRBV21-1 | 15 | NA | TGTGCCAGCAGCAAACCATACAGAGGAAATTCACCCCTCCACTTT | CASSKPYRGNSPLHF
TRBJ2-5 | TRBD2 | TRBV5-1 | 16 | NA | TGCGCCAGCAGCTTGTTCCCAGCGGGAGAGGGGGAGACCCAGTACTTC | CASSLFPAGEGETQYF
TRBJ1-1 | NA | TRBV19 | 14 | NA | TGTGCCAGTAGTCCGCTTGGGGGGAACACTGAAGCTTTCTTT | CASSPLGGNTEAFF
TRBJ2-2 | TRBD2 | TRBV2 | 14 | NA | TGTGCCAGCAGAGTAGCGGGAGGCTCCGGGGAGCTGTTTTTT | CASRVAGGSGELFF
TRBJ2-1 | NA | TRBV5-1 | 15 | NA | TGCGCCAGCAGCCCGGGACCGCAACGCTACAATGAGCAGTTCTTC | CASSPGPQRYNEQFF
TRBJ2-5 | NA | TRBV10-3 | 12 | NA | TGTGCCATCAGAGGGCCCCAAGAGACCCAGTACTTC | CAIRGPQETQYF
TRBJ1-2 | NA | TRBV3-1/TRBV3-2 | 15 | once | TGTGCCAGCAGCCAAGAATCACAGGCCGGGGGTGGCTACACCTTC | CASSQESQAGGGYTF
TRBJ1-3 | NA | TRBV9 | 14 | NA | TGTGCCAGCAGCTATGGGTCTTTCGGAAACACCATATATTTT | CASSYGSFGNTIYF
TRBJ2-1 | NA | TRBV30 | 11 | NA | TGTGCCTGGAGTCCCTACAATGAGCAGTTCTTC | CAWSPYNEQFF
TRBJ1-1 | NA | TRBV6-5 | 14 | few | TGTGCCAGCAGTTACTCGTTGAGGAACACTGAAGCTTTCTTT | CASSYSLRNTEAFF
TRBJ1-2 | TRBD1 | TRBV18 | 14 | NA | TGTGCCAGCTCACCTGGGACAGGGGACTATGGCTACACCTTC | CASSPGTGDYGYTF
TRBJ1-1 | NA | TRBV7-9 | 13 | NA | TGTGCCAGCAGCTTAGAGCTGAACACTGAAGCTTTCTTT | CASSLELNTEAFF
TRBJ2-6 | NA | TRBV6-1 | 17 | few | TGTGCCAGCAGTGAAGGGTTCGGGAACTCTGGGGCCAACGTCCTGACTTTC | CASSEGFGNSGANVLTF
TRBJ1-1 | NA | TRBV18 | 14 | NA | TGTGCCAGCTCACCACAGGATCCCGACACTGAAGCTTTCTTT | CASSPQDPDTEAFF
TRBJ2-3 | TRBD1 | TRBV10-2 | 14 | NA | TGCGCCAGCAGTGTGGGACAGAGCACAGATACGCAGTATTTT | CASSVGQSTDTQYF
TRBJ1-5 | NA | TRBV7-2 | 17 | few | TGTGCCAGCAGCTTAGCCTCACAGGGCTACGGCAATCAGCCCCAGCATTTT | CASSLASQGYGNQPQHF
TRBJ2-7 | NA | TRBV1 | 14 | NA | TGCACCAGCAGCCCGTGTGGCGGTGGCTACGAGCAGTACTTC | CTSSPCGGGYEQYF
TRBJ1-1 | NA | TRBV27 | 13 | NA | TGTGCCAGCAGTTTACTGGGGGGCACTGAAGCTTTCTTT | CASSLLGGTEAFF
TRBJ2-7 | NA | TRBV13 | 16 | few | TGTGCCAGCAGCCCTGCGTTTGGGCGGGTGAAGGACGAGCAGTACTTC | CASSPAFGRVKDEQYF